These T cell receptor beta chains were read from a single sample in a study of control samples from healthy donors and cancer patients. Data came from immunoSEQ multiplex PCR; TCRdb stores just in-frame clones and leaves some out. Here the sample spans some 95,000 clones, just over 85% being singletons. The sequenced sample consisted of blood. Receptors were obtained from a man aged 25 to 40 in good health. Each CDR3 is given with its conserved first and last residue. A D gene is named only where the DNA matches it firmly. Clone size is not always given. Where it is, it says once, few, many or a class for expanded clones.

d_call: .
clone_size: few
v_call: TRBV7-9
j_call: TRBJ1-2
cdr3_nt: TGTGCCAGCAGCTTAGACAGCGCTTTCTATGGCTACACCTTC
cdr3_aa: CASSLDSAFYGYTF

d_call: TRBD2
clone_size: few
v_call: TRBV27
j_call: TRBJ2-3
cdr3_nt: TGTGCCAGCAGTCCGTATACCGGGACTAGAGATACGCAGTATTTT
cdr3_aa: CASSPYTGTRDTQYF

d_call: .
clone_size: .
v_call: TRBV6-5
j_call: TRBJ1-1
cdr3_nt: TGTGCCAGCAGGGACCCCCTCATTGAAGCTTTCTTT
cdr3_aa: CASRDPLIEAFF

d_call: .
clone_size: .
v_call: TRBV27
j_call: TRBJ2-7
cdr3_nt: TGTGCCAGCAGTTACGGGTCGGACTACGAGCAGTACTTC
cdr3_aa: CASSYGSDYEQYF

d_call: .
clone_size: .
v_call: TRBV12-2
j_call: TRBJ2-7
cdr3_nt: TGTGCAAGTCGCTCCGGGACACCCGAACAGTACTTC
cdr3_aa: CASRSGTPEQYF

d_call: .
clone_size: once
v_call: TRBV7-6
j_call: TRBJ2-7
cdr3_nt: TGTGCCAGCAGCCCAGACAGATACGAGCAGTACTTC
cdr3_aa: CASSPDRYEQYF

d_call: .
clone_size: .
v_call: TRBV28
j_call: TRBJ1-2
cdr3_nt: TGTGCCAGCACAACAGGGAGTCGAGGCTACACCTTC
cdr3_aa: CASTTGSRGYTF

d_call: TRBD1
clone_size: .
v_call: TRBV5-1
j_call: TRBJ1-4
cdr3_nt: TGCGCCAGCAGCTGGACAGGGGGGCTTGAAAAACTGTTTTTT
cdr3_aa: CASSWTGGLEKLFF

d_call: .
clone_size: .
v_call: TRBV21-1
j_call: TRBJ2-1
cdr3_nt: TGTGCCAGCAGCAAAATCGACGTAAAGGATGAGCAGTTCTTC
cdr3_aa: CASSKIDVKDEQFF

d_call: TRBD2
clone_size: .
v_call: TRBV5-4
j_call: TRBJ2-7
cdr3_nt: TGTGCCAGCAGCTCGGGACTAGCGGGAGCGGAGCAGTACTTC
cdr3_aa: CASSSGLAGAEQYF

d_call: .
clone_size: once
v_call: TRBV6-2/TRBV6-3
j_call: TRBJ2-5
cdr3_nt: TGTGCCAGCAGTTACACCCCCGGGCGGGTGAAAGAGACCCAGTACTTC
cdr3_aa: CASSYTPGRVKETQYF

d_call: .
clone_size: .
v_call: TRBV28
j_call: TRBJ1-5
cdr3_nt: TGTGCCAGCAGTCCTCCTCGGGGTCAGCCCCAGCATTTT
cdr3_aa: CASSPPRGQPQHF

d_call: TRBD2
clone_size: .
v_call: TRBV7-3
j_call: TRBJ2-7
cdr3_nt: TGTGCCAGCAGCCCGGAACTAGCGGGAGGGCGAATGGGCGAGCAGTACTTC
cdr3_aa: CASSPELAGGRMGEQYF

d_call: .
clone_size: .
v_call: TRBV5-1
j_call: TRBJ1-1
cdr3_nt: TGCGCCAGCAGCTTGATGACGCGTACTGAAGCTTTCTTT
cdr3_aa: CASSLMTRTEAFF

d_call: .
clone_size: .
v_call: TRBV10-3
j_call: TRBJ2-7
cdr3_nt: TGTGCCATCAGTGACCTATACGAGCAGTACTTC
cdr3_aa: CAISDLYEQYF

d_call: .
clone_size: once
v_call: TRBV9
j_call: TRBJ2-7
cdr3_nt: TGTGCCAGCAGCCCCTCAGACACTGTAAACAACGAGCAGTACTTC
cdr3_aa: CASSPSDTVNNEQYF

d_call: TRBD1
clone_size: .
v_call: TRBV25-1
j_call: TRBJ1-4
cdr3_nt: TGTGCCAGCAGCCTAGGGACAGCAACTAATGAAAAACTGTTTTTT
cdr3_aa: CASSLGTATNEKLFF

d_call: TRBD1
clone_size: once
v_call: TRBV5-6
j_call: TRBJ2-7
cdr3_nt: TGTGCCAGCAGCTTCCAGGGGGAATACTACGAGCAGTACTTC
cdr3_aa: CASSFQGEYYEQYF

d_call: .
clone_size: .
v_call: TRBV19
j_call: TRBJ1-5
cdr3_nt: TGTGCCAGTAGTGACAGGACGAGTTCCGATCAGCCCCAGCATTTT
cdr3_aa: CASSDRTSSDQPQHF

d_call: TRBD1
clone_size: .
v_call: TRBV9
j_call: TRBJ2-2
cdr3_nt: TGTGCCAGCAGCCCGCAACAGGGGGCGCGGGCCGGGGAGCTGTTTTTT
cdr3_aa: CASSPQQGARAGELFF

d_call: .
clone_size: .
v_call: TRBV6-5
j_call: TRBJ1-5
cdr3_nt: TGTGCCAGCAGTTACGCCAGCCACAATCAGCCCCAGCATTTT
cdr3_aa: CASSYASHNQPQHF

d_call: .
clone_size: .
v_call: TRBV5-1
j_call: TRBJ1-4
cdr3_nt: TGCGCCAGCAGCTTAGAGGCAACTAATGAAAAACTGTTTTTT
cdr3_aa: CASSLEATNEKLFF

d_call: .
clone_size: once
v_call: TRBV19
j_call: TRBJ2-1
cdr3_nt: TGTGCCAGTAGTAGCCCTTGGACTAACCAATACAATGAGCAGTTCTTC
cdr3_aa: CASSSPWTNQYNEQFF

d_call: .
clone_size: .
v_call: TRBV7-3
j_call: TRBJ1-1
cdr3_nt: TGTGCCAGCAGACTGGACGGTAACACTGAAGCTTTCTTT
cdr3_aa: CASRLDGNTEAFF

d_call: TRBD1
clone_size: .
v_call: TRBV5-1
j_call: TRBJ2-5
cdr3_nt: TGCGCCAGCAGCTTCGGGACAGTCCAAGAGACCCAGTACTTC
cdr3_aa: CASSFGTVQETQYF

d_call: TRBD1
clone_size: .
v_call: TRBV6-5
j_call: TRBJ1-1
cdr3_nt: TGTGCCAGCAGGGGGACAGGGGGCGCGGACACTGAAGCTTTCTTT
cdr3_aa: CASRGTGGADTEAFF

d_call: .
clone_size: .
v_call: TRBV7-8
j_call: TRBJ1-1
cdr3_nt: TGTGCCAGCAGCCGAGGAGGGGTGATGAACACTGAAGCTTTCTTT
cdr3_aa: CASSRGGVMNTEAFF

d_call: TRBD2
clone_size: .
v_call: TRBV30
j_call: TRBJ2-7
cdr3_nt: TGTGCCTGGGAGGCGTGGACTAGTTCGCACGAGCAGTACTTC
cdr3_aa: CAWEAWTSSHEQYF

d_call: TRBD1
clone_size: few
v_call: TRBV12-3/TRBV12-4
j_call: TRBJ1-2
cdr3_nt: TGTGCCAGCAGTTCCAACAGGGGCTATGGCTACACCTTC
cdr3_aa: CASSSNRGYGYTF

d_call: .
clone_size: .
v_call: TRBV18
j_call: TRBJ2-7
cdr3_nt: TGTGCCAGCTCACCCCCAAGCTCCTACGAGCAGTACTTC
cdr3_aa: CASSPPSSYEQYF

d_call: .
clone_size: .
v_call: TRBV7-6
j_call: TRBJ2-3
cdr3_nt: TGTGCCAGCAGCCCCAGGCCCAGAGGGACAGATACGCAGTATTTT
cdr3_aa: CASSPRPRGTDTQYF

d_call: .
clone_size: .
v_call: TRBV23-1
j_call: TRBJ2-7
cdr3_nt: TGCACCAGCAGTCAATCGGAGTACGTCGGAAGGCAGGGGACCTACGAGCAGTACTTC
cdr3_aa: CTSSQSEYVGRQGTYEQYF

d_call: TRBD1
clone_size: .
v_call: TRBV7-9
j_call: TRBJ2-7
cdr3_nt: TGTGCCAGCAGCGGAACCGGGACAGCGAACGACGAGCAGTACTTC
cdr3_aa: CASSGTGTANDEQYF

d_call: .
clone_size: .
v_call: TRBV24-1
j_call: TRBJ2-5
cdr3_nt: TGTGCCACCAGTTCCCAGGTGGGAGAGACCCAGTACTTC
cdr3_aa: CATSSQVGETQYF

d_call: .
clone_size: .
v_call: TRBV23-1
j_call: TRBJ2-3
cdr3_nt: TGCGCCAGCAGTCCACTTCGGGACACCAGAGGCCCAGATACGCAGTATTTT
cdr3_aa: CASSPLRDTRGPDTQYF

d_call: .
clone_size: .
v_call: TRBV5-1
j_call: TRBJ1-2
cdr3_nt: TGCGCCAGCAGCTTGGCTTCGTCGACAACATATGGCTACACCTTC
cdr3_aa: CASSLASSTTYGYTF

d_call: .
clone_size: .
v_call: TRBV6-5
j_call: TRBJ1-3
cdr3_nt: TGTGCCAGCAGTTACTTGGGGAATGGAAACACCATATATTTT
cdr3_aa: CASSYLGNGNTIYF

d_call: TRBD2
clone_size: .
v_call: TRBV7-8
j_call: TRBJ2-7
cdr3_nt: TGTGCCAGCAGCTCCATTAGCGGGAGGTCGTACGAGCAGTACTTC
cdr3_aa: CASSSISGRSYEQYF

d_call: .
clone_size: .
v_call: TRBV14
j_call: TRBJ2-7
cdr3_nt: TGTGCCAGCAGCCAAAATACACGGGGGGCGGGCGAGCAGTACTTC
cdr3_aa: CASSQNTRGAGEQYF

d_call: .
clone_size: few
v_call: TRBV29-1
j_call: TRBJ1-4
cdr3_nt: TGCAGCGTTATCAGGGATGATGAAAAACTGTTTTTT
cdr3_aa: CSVIRDDEKLFF

d_call: .
clone_size: .
v_call: TRBV5-1
j_call: TRBJ1-1
cdr3_nt: TGCGCCAGCAGCCCGTGGGAGGGCACTGAAGCTTTCTTT
cdr3_aa: CASSPWEGTEAFF

d_call: .
clone_size: once
v_call: TRBV5-1
j_call: TRBJ2-5
cdr3_nt: TGCGCCAGCAGCTTAGGATACGGGTACCAAGAGACCCAGTACTTC
cdr3_aa: CASSLGYGYQETQYF

d_call: TRBD2
clone_size: .
v_call: TRBV19
j_call: TRBJ2-3
cdr3_nt: TGTGCCAGTAGGGAGACTAGCGGGAGCACAGATACGCAGTATTTT
cdr3_aa: CASRETSGSTDTQYF

d_call: TRBD1
clone_size: .
v_call: TRBV5-1
j_call: TRBJ1-5
cdr3_nt: TGCGCCAGCAGCTTCGGACAGGATCAGCCCCAGCATTTT
cdr3_aa: CASSFGQDQPQHF

d_call: TRBD2
clone_size: .
v_call: TRBV7-3
j_call: TRBJ2-3
cdr3_nt: TGTGCCAGCAGCCGGGGACTAGCGGGAGGAGATACGCAGTATTTT
cdr3_aa: CASSRGLAGGDTQYF

d_call: TRBD1
clone_size: .
v_call: TRBV11-3
j_call: TRBJ1-4
cdr3_nt: TGTGCCAGCAGCTTATCAGGGGGCGACAGATCGAAACTGTTTTTT
cdr3_aa: CASSLSGGDRSKLFF

d_call: .
clone_size: .
v_call: TRBV24-1
j_call: TRBJ2-7
cdr3_nt: TGTGCCACCAGTCAGGGTTACGAGCAGTACTTC
cdr3_aa: CATSQGYEQYF

d_call: TRBD1
clone_size: .
v_call: TRBV19
j_call: TRBJ2-5
cdr3_nt: TGTGCCAGTAGTATAGATTCAGGGGGCAGGATGGAGACCCAGTACTTC
cdr3_aa: CASSIDSGGRMETQYF

d_call: .
clone_size: .
v_call: TRBV19
j_call: TRBJ1-3
cdr3_nt: TGTGCCAGTAAGTCTTGGGGAGATGGATCTGGAAACACCATATATTTT
cdr3_aa: CASKSWGDGSGNTIYF

d_call: .
clone_size: .
v_call: TRBV7-2
j_call: TRBJ2-6
cdr3_nt: TGTGCCAGCAGCTTCGGGGGAGGCTCTGGGGCCAACGTCCTGACTTTC
cdr3_aa: CASSFGGGSGANVLTF

d_call: .
clone_size: .
v_call: TRBV2
j_call: TRBJ2-7
cdr3_nt: TGTGCCAGCAGTGTGGCGTCCTACGAGCAGTACTTC
cdr3_aa: CASSVASYEQYF

d_call: .
clone_size: .
v_call: TRBV18
j_call: TRBJ2-3
cdr3_nt: TGTGCCAGCTCACCACCCATCTCAGATACGCAGTATTTT
cdr3_aa: CASSPPISDTQYF

d_call: TRBD1
clone_size: .
v_call: TRBV19
j_call: TRBJ1-2
cdr3_nt: TGTGCCAGTAGTATTGGGACAGGGACTAACTATGGCTACACCTTC
cdr3_aa: CASSIGTGTNYGYTF

d_call: .
clone_size: .
v_call: TRBV7-9
j_call: TRBJ1-5
cdr3_nt: TGTGCCAGCAGCCCAATAGTAAGCCAGCCCCAGCATTTT
cdr3_aa: CASSPIVSQPQHF